The 21 T cell receptor beta chains given below trace back to one sample, sequenced in a study of blood T cell repertoires in COVID-19. Some clones are missing from TCRdb's copy, which holds only in-frame ones; the method was immunoSEQ multiplex PCR. This sample carries some 250,000 clones, 75% to 85% of them seen once, and the ten largest clones take around 7.2%. Material for sequencing was peripheral blood. These receptors came from a woman older than 75 with COVID-19, enrolled during active disease.

The chain recombines TRBV4-1 with TRBJ1-4; D is perhaps TRBD1 (5 bases). V lost 4 bases to trimming and J lost 3 bases, with 9 bases between them. The CDR3 is 14 amino acids. Germline V gives CDR1 MGHRA, CDR2 YSYEKL. The CDR3 region has the DNA TGCGCCAGCAGCCGACAGATTCCTAATGAAAAACTGTTTTTT. Amino acids: CASSRQIPNEKLFF.

V is TRBV29-1 and J is TRBJ2-5; D may be TRBD1 (6 bases). Trimming removed 6 bases at V and 3 bases at J, with 20 bases between. Germline loops: CDR1 SQVTM, CDR2 ANQGSEA. CDR3 length equals 15 residues. In DNA, the CDR3 is TGCAGCGTCCGTAGACAGGAGGCGCCTAAAGAGACCCAGTACTTC. Translated: CSVRRQEAPKETQYF.

The chain couples TRBV14 to TRBJ2-7, with a possible D match to TRBD1 (5 bases). The CDR3 runs to 14 residues. With 4 bases removed from V and 0 bases from J, the gap between germline ends came to 10 bases. Germline V CDR1 and CDR2: SGHDN, FVKESK. CDR3 bases: TGTGCCAGCAGCCGGACACTTATCTCCTACGAGCAGTACTTC. Protein: CASSRTLISYEQYF.

The chain couples TRBV5-1 to TRBJ1-5; 10 bases line up with TRBD1. V was pared by 2 bases and J by 5 bases, with 31 bases of the junction left unmatched. The CDR3 runs to 24 residues. Germline CDR1 is SGHRS and CDR2 is YFSETQ. The CDR3 region has the DNA TGCGCCAGCAGCTTTAGCCCAGCGTTATTGCCCATCCAATCCGGGACAGGGGAGGATCAGCCCCAGCATTTT. Its protein is CASSFSPALLPIQSGTGEDQPQHF.

V and J are TRBV12-5 and TRBJ1-1; D gene uncertain. CDR1 LGHNT and CDR2 FRNRAP come from the germline V gene. Trimming pared 7 bases from V and 0 bases from J, leaving 12 bases between. This CDR3 region has 14 residues. The CDR3 here is CASAPRLMNTEAFF. DNA for the CDR3: TGTGCTAGTGCCCCCCGACTCATGAACACTGAAGCTTTCTTT.

This chain connects TRBV14 to TRBJ1-2; a weak D match, TRBD1 (5 bases). The CDR3 spans 13 residues. CDR1 is SGHDN and CDR2 is FVKESK in the germline V gene. Trimming removed 2 bases from V and 7 bases from J, with 11 bases in between. The CDR3 loop is CASSQRGVFGYTF. Written as DNA, the CDR3 is TGTGCCAGCAGCCAACGGGGGGTTTTTGGCTACACCTTC.

CDR3 in amino acids: CASTPGQGNYGYTF. CDR3 bases: TGTGCCAGCACCCCGGGGCAGGGGAACTATGGCTACACCTTC. The rearrangement links TRBV5-6 to TRBJ1-2; D is possibly TRBD1 (6 bases). The V end was cut by 6 bases, the J end by 2 bases, with 14 bases between. Per the germline V gene, CDR1 is SGHDT and CDR2 is YYEEEE. The CDR3 loop spans 14 amino acids.

This rearrangement joins TRBV5-1 to TRBJ1-1, with a possible D match to TRBD1 (5 bases). Between the trimmed V and J ends, which lost 4 bases and 0 bases, there was a span of 16 bases. The CDR3 spans 16 residues. Germline V gene sequence: CDR1 SGHRS, CDR2 YFSETQ. The CDR3 bases are TGCGCCAGCAGCCAGGATCAGGGAACGATGAACACTGAAGCTTTCTTT. It encodes CASSQDQGTMNTEAFF.

This clone has only one observation. The chain employs TRBV6-5 and TRBJ1-6; 8 bases agree with TRBD1. Germline assignment: CDR1 MNHEY and CDR2 SVGAGI. V dropped 5 bases and J dropped 7; count of bases not matched to a gene: 4. The CDR3 totals 14 residues. The CDR3 nucleotides are TGTGCCAGCAGTACTCAGGGGGCAAATTCACCCCTCCACTTT. Its protein product is CASSTQGANSPLHF.

The chain has TRBV4-1 and TRBJ1-6; D is uncertain. Germline loops: CDR1 MGHRA, CDR2 YSYEKL. The CDR3 spans 17 residues. With 4 bases removed from V and 4 bases from J, the gap between germline ends came to 17 bases. The CDR3 nucleotides are TGCGCCAGCAGCCTCAAAGCAACAGTAGAATATAATTCACCCCTCCACTTT. Translated, it gives CASSLKATVEYNSPLHF.

The chain employs TRBV19 and TRBJ2-2, with D tentatively TRBD1 (5 bases). CDR3 length: 15 residues. CDR1 LNHDA and CDR2 SQIVND come from the germline V gene (reference sequence). Trimming shortened V by 4 bases and J by 6 bases, and 15 bases separated the two germline ends. The CDR3 loop reads CASSTELQVAGELFF. CDR3 bases: TGTGCCAGTAGTACCGAACTACAGGTAGCCGGGGAGCTGTTTTTT.

This sequence joins TRBV7-9 and TRBJ1-4; D gene uncertain. CDR1 SEHNR and CDR2 FQNEAQ come from the germline V gene (reference sequence). The CDR3 length is 15 residues. The V end lost 4 bases, the J end lost 0 bases, and 9 bases lay between the germline ends. In nucleotides, the CDR3 is TGTGCCAGCAGCTCCTACCTTGCAACTAATGAAAAACTGTTTTTT. It specifies CASSSYLATNEKLFF.

The count of this clone is one. CDR3 loop: CASSYGNIQYF. CDR3 sequence (DNA): TGTGCCAGCAGCTACGGGAACATTCAGTACTTC. The chain carries TRBV12-3 or TRBV12-4 and TRBJ2-4; no firm D call. V was shortened by 6 bases and J by 7 bases, with 7 bases between the two germline ends. The CDR3 runs 11 residues.

This CDR3 is CAIRAESTGGSGYTF. The CDR3 DNA reads as TGTGCCATCAGGGCTGAATCGACAGGGGGCAGTGGCTACACCTTC. V gene TRBV10-3 combines with J gene TRBJ1-2, with TRBD1 identical over 10 bases. The V segment lost 6 bases and the J segment 7 bases; nucleotides outside the gene matches: 11. Germline V gene sequence: CDR1 ENHRY, CDR2 SYGVKD. The CDR3 consists of 15 residues.

The chain carries TRBV5-4 and TRBJ2-3; weak D call: TRBD1 (6 bases). Per the germline V gene, CDR1 is SGHNT and CDR2 is YYREEE (reference sequence). V lost 0 bases and J 4 bases, leaving 12 bases between the germline ends. The CDR3 contains 15 residues. The CDR3 DNA follows: TGTGCCAGCAGCTTGGGGGGGCGCCGCGCAGATACGCAGTATTTT. As protein: CASSLGGRRADTQYF. Variable domain in full (rest from reference TRBV5-4 and TRBJ2-3): ETGVTQSPTHLIKTRGQQVTLRCSSQSGHNTVSWYQQALGQGPQFIFQYYREEENGRGNFPPRFSGLQFPNYSSELNVNALELDDSALYLCASSLGGRRADTQYFGPGTRLTVL.

CDR3 coding DNA: TGTGCCAGCAGCTTAGGAGGGAACTATGGCTACACCTTC. Amino acid sequence: CASSLGGNYGYTF. The chain uses TRBV11-2 and TRBJ1-2; D is unresolved. Germline CDR1 SGHAT, CDR2 FQNNGV. This CDR3 spans 13 amino acids. Trimming removed 1 base from V and 2 bases from J, with 5 bases in between.

This clone was seen more than once but under ten times. This chain links TRBV6-4 with TRBJ2-7; weak D call: TRBD2 (6 bases). Trimming took off 2 bases at V and 5 bases at J, with 25 bases between the two ends. Germline values: CDR1 MRHNA, CDR2 SNTAGT. This CDR3 spans 18 amino acids. The CDR3 nucleotides are TGTGCCAGCAGTGACCTACTCCCCGACCCTAGCGAATCGAACGAGCAGTACTTC. Translated, it gives CASSDLLPDPSESNEQYF.

The chain is built from TRBV5-4 and TRBJ2-2, with 7 bases identical to TRBD1. The germline CDR1 and CDR2 sequences are SGHNT and YYREEE (reference sequence). The J segment lost 0 bases and the V segment lost 4 bases, leaving 6 bases of the junction unmatched. The CDR3 has 16 amino acids. CDR3 DNA sequence: TGTGCCAGCAGCCGTTCCGGGACAGCGAACACCGGGGAGCTGTTTTTT. Residues: CASSRSGTANTGELFF.

The genes are TRBV5-6 and TRBJ2-7, with TRBD1 matching over 8 bases. The germline V gene has CDR1 SGHDT and CDR2 YYEEEE. This CDR3 region has 12 residues. The V segment lost 5 bases and the J segment 5 bases; nucleotides outside the gene matches: 3. The CDR3 sequence is CASRRTGNEQYF. CDR3 nucleotides: TGTGCCAGCAGAAGGACAGGGAACGAGCAGTACTTC.

V is TRBV28 and J is TRBJ2-3, with 10 nucleotides matching TRBD1. The CDR3 spans 15 residues. J gave up 5 bases and V 5 bases, and 7 bases lay outside the gene matches. The germline V gene has CDR1 MDHEN and CDR2 SYDVKM. The CDR3 sequence: CASSAGGQGRDTQYF. CDR3 nucleotides: TGTGCCAGCAGTGCCGGGGGACAGGGGAGAGATACGCAGTATTTT.

About this clone itself: A read error may explain this, as a much larger clone is one base away. Different DNA sequences within this sample yield the same CDR3. The chain combines TRBV15 with TRBJ1-2; D remains unclear. The CDR3 runs to 11 residues. The germline CDR1 and CDR2 sequences are LNHNV and YYDKDF (reference sequence). The V gene lost 1 base and the J gene lost 8 bases, with 5 bases spanning the gap. In DNA, the CDR3 is TGTGCCACCAGCAGAGGTTCGGGCTACACCTTC. Protein: CATSRGSGYTF. The full variable domain, its missing parts supplied by reference TRBV15 and TRBJ1-2, is DAMVIQNPRYQVTQFGKPVTLSCSQTLNHNVMYWYQQKSSQAPKLLFHYYDKDFNNEADTPDNFQSRRPNTSFCFLDIRSPGLGDTAMYLCATSRGSGYTFGSGTRLTVV.